Listed here are 28 T cell receptor beta chains from one sample, sequenced in a study of metastatic and nonmetastatic thyroid tumors. Thyroid surgery was performed in patients who had received no treatment beforehand. TCRdb re-analyzed the PCR reads using MiXCR. The repertoire includes around 50,000 clones, around 21% of them detected once, and around 3.8% sits in the top ten. The sequencing sample was made of blood. These receptors originate from a male donor with papillary thyroid cancer or a benign thyroid nodule (not recorded which). Some clones in this sample may be carry-over from other donors' samples.

This clone was seen ten or more times. The V call is TRBV27, the J call TRBJ2-5, with TRBD1 matching over 8 bases. This CDR3 has 15 amino acids. V trimming: 4 bases; J trimming: 7 bases; junction bases outside the gene matches: 11. The germline V gene has CDR1 MNHEY and CDR2 SMNVEV (reference sequence). The DNA of the CDR3 is TGTGCCAGCAGTTCCCCATCGGACAGGGTCGGGACCCAGTACTTC. Its translation: CASSSPSDRVGTQYF.

This clone has ten or more counts. V gene TRBV19 combines with J gene TRBJ2-7, with D perhaps given as TRBD1 or TRBD2 (5 bases each). This CDR3 is 14 amino acids long. Trimming pared 3 bases from V and 0 bases from J, leaving 9 bases between. CDR1 and CDR2 from the germline V gene are LNHDA and SQIVND (reference sequence). CDR3 in amino acids: CASSIPGSSYEQYF. The DNA for the CDR3 is TGTGCCAGTAGTATCCCAGGGAGCTCCTACGAGCAGTACTTC.

This clone was detected only a few times. The V call is TRBV28, the J call TRBJ2-1; TRBD2 agrees at 11 bases. Trimming removed 7 bases from V and 4 bases from J; junction bases left unmatched: 3. Germline V lookup: CDR1 MDHEN, CDR2 SYDVKM. The CDR3 covers 14 residues. CDR3 DNA sequence: TGTGCCAGCACTAGCGGGGGGTCTTACAATGAGCAGTTCTTC. Translation: CASTSGGSYNEQFF.

This clone was detected a few times. V usage is TRBV10-3 and J usage is TRBJ1-5; 8 bases are a match to TRBD1. The J segment lost 0 bases and the V segment lost 11 bases, leaving 9 bases of the junction unmatched. The CDR3 sequence is 15 residues long. CDR1 and CDR2 from the germline V gene are ENHRY and SYGVKD. CDR3 loop: CASGQGGNSNQPQHF. The CDR3 nucleotides are TGTGCCTCCGGACAGGGAGGAAATAGCAATCAGCCCCAGCATTTT.

This clone was seen many times. The chain carries TRBV4-2 and TRBJ2-5, with TRBD2 matching over 11 bases. V lost 4 bases, J lost 2 bases, and 3 bases stayed unmatched. The CDR3 is 15 amino acids. In germline, CDR1 is LGHNA, CDR2 YNFKEQ. The chain's CDR3 is CASSPGTSGQETQYF. DNA for the CDR3: TGTGCCAGCAGCCCTGGGACTAGCGGACAAGAGACCCAGTACTTC.

Ten or more counts support this clone. A much bigger clone sits one base away, suggesting this may be a read error. The V and J genes are TRBV9 and TRBJ2-7, with D unresolved. Germline loops: CDR1 SGDLS, CDR2 YYNGEE. There are 13 residues in the CDR3. CDR3 residues: CAGSRVGSYEQYF. CDR3 nucleotide sequence: TGTGCCGGCAGCCGGGTAGGCTCCTACGAGCAGTACTTC.

Comment on this clone: Mismatch with germline at one junction end may stem from a read error. The genes are TRBV20-1 and TRBJ1-6; D is ambiguous. This CDR3 is 14 amino acids long. From germline, CDR1 is DFQATT and CDR2 SNEGSKA (reference sequence). CDR3 DNA: TGCAGTTCTAGAGATGGTTGGGGTGGCTCACCCCTCCACTTT. Its translation is CSSRDGWGGSPLHF.

Ten or more counts support this clone. The CDR3 spells CASSFYGGQPQHF. For the CDR3, the DNA is TGTGCCAGCAGTTTTTACGGTGGCCAGCCCCAGCATTTT. The V call is TRBV27, the J call TRBJ1-5; D is ambiguous. Germline CDR1 reads MNHEY; CDR2 reads SMNVEV (reference sequence). This CDR3 has 13 residues. Trimming stripped 3 bases from V and 7 bases from J, with 10 bases between.

The genes are TRBV18 and TRBJ1-3; weak D call: TRBD1 (5 bases). Per germline, CDR1 KGHSH and CDR2 LQKENI. V dropped 3 bases and J dropped 4 bases, with 10 bases sitting between them. This CDR3 has 14 amino acids. The CDR3 DNA is TGTGCCAGCTCACCGGGGACCGCCGGAAACACCATATATTTT. Amino acid sequence: CASSPGTAGNTIYF.

This clone was found many times. This chain connects TRBV11-1 to TRBJ2-1; 8 bases fit TRBD2. Germline V CDR1 and CDR2: SGHAT, FQDESV (reference sequence). The CDR3 is made up of 18 amino acids. Trimming cost V 4 bases and J 0 bases; bases outside gene matches: 11. CDR3 region: CASSYGGTGLGSYNEQFF. The CDR3 DNA follows: TGTGCCAGCAGCTACGGGGGGACGGGACTAGGCTCCTACAATGAGCAGTTCTTC.

This clone has a single count. A junction end diverges from the germline sequence, so it may reflect a read error. This chain uses TRBV3-1 with TRBJ2-2, with D hard to call. CDR3 size: 16 residues. Germline V gene lookup returns CDR1 LGHDT and CDR2 YNNKEL (reference sequence). The DNA of the CDR3 is TGTGCCAGCAGCCAAGAAAGACGGAGAAACACCGGAGAGCCGTTTTTT. This sequence encodes CASSQERRRNTGEPFF.

In this sample, this clone turned up a few times. The chain uses TRBV15 and TRBJ2-7; D not certain. Per germline, CDR1 LNHNV and CDR2 YYDKDF (reference sequence). The CDR3 has 16 residues. Trimming took off 0 bases at V and 2 bases at J, with 14 bases between the two ends. The CDR3 DNA reads TGTGCCACCAGCAGAGAGGCCCCCCTATTAACCTACGAGCAGTACTTC. Protein product: CATSREAPLLTYEQYF.

This clone was detected many times. The CDR3 DNA is TGCGCCAGCAGCTTGGAGGGGACTTACCAAGAGACCCAGTACTTC. Residues: CASSLEGTYQETQYF. The genes are TRBV5-1 and TRBJ2-5; possibly TRBD2 for D (6 bases). CDR1 and CDR2 (germline): SGHRS, YFSETQ. Deletions cut 0 bases from V and 0 bases from J, with 9 bases between. There are 15 residues in the CDR3.

This clone was recorded at least ten times. The rearrangement uses TRBV19 and TRBJ1-2, with 9 bases lining up with TRBD1. The CDR3 extends over 14 amino acids. Germline lookup yields CDR1 LNHDA and CDR2 SQIVND (reference sequence). V lost 3 bases, J lost 5 bases, and 4 bases stayed unmatched. As DNA, the CDR3 is TGTGCCAGTAGTATGGGGACAGGGACTTATGGCTACACCTTC. The encoded protein is CASSMGTGTYGYTF.

There are many counts of this clone. The genes are TRBV30 and TRBJ2-3; 9 bases map to TRBD2. The junction had 7 bases not matched to a gene; V was cut back by 4 bases and J by 2 bases. The CDR3 has 15 residues. Per the germline V gene, CDR1 is GTSNPN and CDR2 is SVGIG (reference sequence). The CDR3 nucleotides read TGTGCCTGGACCAATAGCGGGGGAGTCACAGATACGCAGTATTTT. Encoded protein: CAWTNSGGVTDTQYF.

This clone occurred a few times. V and J are TRBV28 and TRBJ2-7; TRBD1 might be the D (6 bases). The CDR3 consists of 12 residues. V gave up 5 bases and J gave up 6 bases, with 11 bases separating them. CDR1 and CDR2 from the germline V gene are MDHEN and SYDVKM. The CDR3 protein is CASSTSTGEQYF. The CDR3 DNA reads as TGTGCCAGCAGTACCTCGACAGGCGAGCAGTACTTC.

Comments on this clone: Given a much more abundant clone one base away, this may be a read error. This chain links TRBV6-1 with TRBJ2-6, with TRBD1 matching over 8 bases. Germline CDR1 is MNHNS and CDR2 is SASEGT. The CDR3 consists of 13 residues. Here the CDR3 reads CASRLQGANLLTF. CDR3 nucleotides: TGTGCCAGCAGGCTCCAGGGGGCCAACCTCCTGACTTTC.

J is TRBJ1-6 and V is TRBV6-1; D may be TRBD1 (5 bases). Germline V gene data show CDR1 as MNHNS and CDR2 as SASEGT. The CDR3 covers 14 residues. V shed 0 bases and J shed 10 bases, with 10 bases lying between them. CDR3 loop: CASSEAGRGSPLHF. CDR3 nucleotide sequence: TGTGCCAGCAGTGAAGCAGGGAGGGGATCACCCCTCCACTTT.

The chain is built from TRBV7-6 and TRBJ2-7; TRBD1 aligns across 8 bases. The CDR3 runs to 14 residues. The germline gives CDR1 SGHVS, CDR2 FNYEAQ. Trimming removed 2 bases from V and 3 bases from J; junction bases left unmatched: 3. The CDR3 DNA is TGTGCCAGCAGCTTATTGACAGGGGACTACGAGCAGTACTTC. Residues: CASSLLTGDYEQYF.

The chain combines TRBV4-2 with TRBJ2-3; D might be TRBD2 (6 bases). The germline CDR1 and CDR2 sequences are LGHNA and YNFKEQ. CDR3 length: 16 residues. V was cut by 0 bases and J by 4 bases, with 14 bases left in between. The CDR3 nucleotides read TGTGCCAGCAGCCAAGAAACAGGTAGCGGTCCAGATACGCAGTATTTT. Translated, it gives CASSQETGSGPDTQYF.

The chain is built from TRBV7-2 and TRBJ2-7; D may be TRBD1 or TRBD2 (5 bases each). The CDR3 length is 13 residues. Germline CDR1 SGHTA, CDR2 FQGNSA. V lost 0 bases and J 4 bases, leaving 7 bases between the germline ends. CDR3 nucleotide sequence: TGTGCCAGCAGCTTAGCTTGGGGGTACGAGCAGTACTTC. Translating it yields CASSLAWGYEQYF.

This clone has at least ten counts. V gene TRBV28 combines with J gene TRBJ2-1, with D possibly called TRBD1 or TRBD2 (6 bases each). Germline assignment: CDR1 MDHEN and CDR2 SYDVKM. With 4 bases removed from V and 3 bases from J, the gap between germline ends came to 19 bases. The CDR3 contains 17 residues. CDR3 region: CASSSPPPGAFYNEQFF. In nucleotides, the CDR3 is TGTGCCAGCAGTTCCCCGCCCCCGGGGGCATTCTACAATGAGCAGTTCTTC. Full variable domain (outside the CDR3, taken from reference TRBV28 and TRBJ2-1): DVKVTQSSRYLVKRTGEKVFLECVQDMDHENMFWYRQDPGLGLRLIYFSYDVKMKEKGDIPEGYSVSREKKERFSLILESASTNQTSMYLCASSSPPPGAFYNEQFFGPGTRLTVL.

In this sample, this clone turned up once. This could be a read error, since a much larger clone is one nucleotide away. The CDR3 DNA reads TGTGCCAGCAGCTTATCAGCTCTATACGAGCAGTACTTC. This encodes CASSLSALYEQYF. This sequence joins TRBV11-2 and TRBJ2-7; D remains unclear. Germline V gives CDR1 SGHAT, CDR2 FQNNGV. Between the trimmed V and J ends, which lost 2 bases and 4 bases, there was a span of 9 bases. The CDR3 runs to 13 residues. The variable domain in full, completed from reference TRBV11-2 and TRBJ2-7, reads EAGVAQSPRYKIIEKRQSVAFWCNPISGHATLYWYQQILGQGPKLLIQFQNNGVVDDSQLPKDRFSAERLKGVDSTLKIQPAKLEDSAVYLCASSLSALYEQYFGPGTRLTVT.

This clone was recorded a few times. A much larger clone sits a single nucleotide away, making a read error possible. The CDR3 loop is CASIYGVTSGRAREQYF. CDR3 coding DNA: TGTGCCAGCATTTACGGGGTGACTAGCGGGAGGGCCCGGGAGCAGTACTTC. The rearrangement links TRBV6-2 or TRBV6-3 to TRBJ2-7; 14 positions match TRBD2. The CDR3 sequence is 17 residues long. Per germline, CDR1 MNHEY and CDR2 SVGEGT.

The table lists this clone with a few counts. The V call is TRBV6-2 or TRBV6-3, the J call TRBJ2-7; 10 nucleotides match TRBD2. The CDR3 covers 13 residues. Per the germline V gene, CDR1 is MNHEY and CDR2 is SVGEGT. V lost 6 bases to trimming and J lost 3 bases; unmatched junction nucleotides: 2. As DNA, the CDR3 is TGTGCCAGCAGAGCGGGAGGGGACTACGAGCAGTACTTC. Protein: CASRAGGDYEQYF.

Many counts were recorded for this clone. The chain joins TRBV30 to TRBJ2-7, with 11 positions matching TRBD2. The CDR3 is 14 amino acids. The V gene end was trimmed by 1 base and the J gene end by 5 bases; junction bases not matched to a gene: 4. Looked up from germline, CDR1 is GTSNPN and CDR2 is SVGIG (reference sequence). The CDR3: CAWSARLAGNEQYF. The CDR3 coding sequence is TGTGCCTGGAGTGCACGACTAGCGGGAAACGAGCAGTACTTC.

The chain carries TRBV4-1 and TRBJ1-2; D might be TRBD1 (5 bases). This CDR3 comprises 16 residues. Trimming pared 1 base from V and 2 bases from J, leaving 14 bases between. CDR1 and CDR2 (germline): MGHRA, YSYEKL. CDR3: CASSQVPGITNYGYTF. Here the CDR3 DNA reads TGCGCCAGCAGCCAAGTCCCAGGGATTACCAACTATGGCTACACCTTC.

Only a few counts were recorded for this clone. CDR3 bases: TGTGCCAGCAGCTTACCCCGGGAGAAGGGATACAATGAGCAGTTCTTC. It encodes CASSLPREKGYNEQFF. The chain is built from TRBV11-1 and TRBJ2-1; D perhaps matches TRBD2 (6 bases). The CDR3 loop spans 16 amino acids. Germline V gene data show CDR1 as SGHAT and CDR2 as FQDESV (reference sequence). V lost 2 bases and J lost 4, with 15 bases in between.